These 11 T cell receptor beta chains share one sample of origin, sequenced in a study of shared clonotypes between healthy human individuals (TCRdb year 2020). Library method: the immunoSEQ multiplex PCR assay. TCRdb took this table from immuneACCESS and kept in-frame rearrangements with V and J called. Such tables lack part of the clones; where checked against another copy, unresolved V genes explain under half of the gap, and the rest is unexplained. A total of 2 million to 2.5 million clones appear in this sample, 93% of them only once. The ten largest clonotypes hold 0.36% of the sample. Sequencing was carried out using naive CD4+ T cells from PBMCs. This sample's cell subset or site label indicates: CD45RA+ positively selected. All receptors come from a man aged 18 to 29 in good health. Some clones in this sample may be carry-over from other donors' samples.

The V and J genes are TRBV7-9 and TRBJ1-1; no clear D gene. The CDR3 is made up of 13 amino acids. Trimming stripped 6 bases from V and 3 bases from J, with 11 bases between. Germline lookup yields CDR1 SEHNR and CDR2 FQNEAQ (reference sequence). CDR3 DNA sequence: TGTGCCAGCAGGAGGACGGTTGACACTGAAGCTTTCTTT. This gives the protein CASRRTVDTEAFF.

The chain is built from TRBV19 and TRBJ1-2; TRBD1 aligns across 9 bases. V shed 5 bases, J shed 4 bases, and the junction held 11 bases outside the gene matches. The CDR3 has 16 amino acids. CDR1 and CDR2 (germline): LNHDA, SQIVND (reference sequence). In DNA, the CDR3 is TGTGCCAGTAGTCCCCGGACAGGGGAACAACTCTATGGCTACACCTTC. Protein sequence: CASSPRTGEQLYGYTF.

A note on this clone: This sample includes further DNA sequences coding for the same CDR3. The chain couples TRBV19 to TRBJ2-7; 9 bases match TRBD1. The V and J ends lost 9 bases and 6 bases, in that order; junction bases with no gene match: 9. This CDR3 comprises 13 residues. In germline, CDR1 is LNHDA, CDR2 SQIVND (reference sequence). The DNA for the CDR3 is TGTGCCAGCGGTGGGGGACAGGGAGGCGAGCAGTACTTC. This gives the protein CASGGGQGGEQYF.

The V and J genes are TRBV7-2 and TRBJ2-2; D is uncertain. Trimming took 3 bases from V and 2 from J, leaving 10 bases between them. The CDR3 consists of 15 residues. Germline CDR1 SGHTA, CDR2 FQGNSA. CDR3 sequence (DNA): TGTGCCAGCAGCTTTGTCGCCGATAACACCGGGGAGCTGTTTTTT. Its translation: CASSFVADNTGELFF.

V and J are TRBV10-3 and TRBJ2-6; the D gene is possibly TRBD1 (5 bases). The CDR3 sequence is 17 residues long. V dropped 2 bases and J dropped 2 bases, with 13 bases sitting between them. Germline CDR1 ENHRY, CDR2 SYGVKD. The CDR3 bases are TGTGCCATCAGTGAGCCCTCAGGGCTCCCTGGGGCCAACGTCCTGACTTTC. This encodes CAISEPSGLPGANVLTF.

The chain has TRBV28 and TRBJ1-1; TRBD1 agrees at 8 bases. The CDR3 totals 16 residues. After removal of 6 bases from V and 2 bases from J, the junction contained 11 bases not matched to a gene. Germline V gives CDR1 MDHEN, CDR2 SYDVKM. The CDR3 spells CASRKDRAWVNTEAFF. CDR3 in DNA: TGTGCCAGCAGGAAGGACAGGGCATGGGTAAACACTGAAGCTTTCTTT. Supplemented by reference TRBV28 and TRBJ1-1, the full variable domain reads DVKVTQSSRYLVKRTGEKVFLECVQDMDHENMFWYRQDPGLGLRLIYFSYDVKMKEKGDIPEGYSVSREKKERFSLILESASTNQTSMYLCASRKDRAWVNTEAFFGQGTRLTVV.

The V and J genes are TRBV5-5 and TRBJ2-1, with TRBD2 identical over 13 bases. V was clipped by 3 bases and J by 9 bases; unmatched bases: 6. Germline CDR1 is SGHKS and CDR2 is YYEKEE (reference sequence). The CDR3 contains 15 residues. This CDR3 is CASSSGTSGTGEQFF. The CDR3, as DNA: TGTGCCAGCAGCTCCGGGACTAGCGGGACCGGTGAGCAGTTCTTC. Using reference TRBV5-5 and TRBJ2-1 for the parts outside the CDR3, the full variable domain is DAGVTQSPTHLIKTRGQQVTLRCSPISGHKSVSWYQQVLGQGPQFIFQYYEKEERGRGNFPDRFSARQFPNYSSELNVNALLLGDSALYLCASSSGTSGTGEQFFGPGTRLTVL.

The rearrangement links TRBV10-3 to TRBJ2-3, with D possibly being TRBD2 (5 bases). CDR3 length equals 14 residues. Germline V lookup: CDR1 ENHRY, CDR2 SYGVKD. V was pared by 0 bases and J by 4 bases, with 8 bases between. CDR3 bases: TGTGCCATCAGTGAGTCGGCTAGCTCAGATACGCAGTATTTT. Translation gives CAISESASSDTQYF.

CDR3 in amino acids: CASRSRVKETQYF. The CDR3 DNA reads TGTGCCAGCAGATCGAGGGTAAAGGAGACCCAGTACTTC. The chain links TRBV27 to TRBJ2-5; D perhaps matches TRBD2 (5 bases). Per germline, CDR1 MNHEY and CDR2 SMNVEV (reference sequence). V gave up 6 bases and J gave up 5 bases, with 13 bases separating them. The CDR3 covers 13 residues.

V and J are TRBV6-1 and TRBJ2-7; possible D gene TRBD1, 5 bases. V was shortened by 3 bases and J by 2 bases, with 17 bases between the two germline ends. CDR1 MNHNS and CDR2 SASEGT come from the germline V gene. This CDR3 is built from 16 residues. The CDR3 spells CASSEMFRTRTYEQYF. CDR3 nucleotides: TGTGCCAGCAGTGAGATGTTCCGGACAAGAACCTACGAGCAGTACTTC.

This chain connects TRBV9 to TRBJ1-2; 7 bases match TRBD1. V was clipped by 0 bases and J by 6 bases; unmatched bases: 2. The length of the CDR3 is 13 residues. In germline, CDR1 is SGDLS, CDR2 YYNGEE. CDR3 in amino acids: CASSVVQGDGYTF. Here the CDR3 DNA reads TGTGCCAGCAGCGTAGTTCAGGGGGATGGCTACACCTTC.